The 32 T cell receptor beta chains presented below share a single source sample, sequenced in a study of cytomegalovirus exposure and HLA in healthy donors. Amplification used 60 Vbeta primers and 13 Jbeta primers. The assay was immunoSEQ multiplex PCR, and TCRdb's table has in-frame clones only and misses some. Here the sample spans over 100,000 clones, about four fifths being singletons. Sequencing input: PBMCs. These receptors came from a woman aged 18-30 years in good health and CMV-seropositive.

The chain joins TRBV20-1 to TRBJ2-3, with D uncertain. CDR3 size: 10 residues. V lost 1 base, J lost 8 bases, and 4 bases lay in between. Germline V gene lookup returns CDR1 DFQATT and CDR2 SNEGSKA (reference sequence). CDR3 amino acids: CSARVATQYF. DNA of the CDR3: TGCAGTGCTAGAGTAGCTACGCAGTATTTT.

V and J are TRBV7-8 and TRBJ2-3; TRBD2 matches at 15 bases. Trimming removed 5 bases from V and 6 bases from J; junction bases left unmatched: 9. Germline lookup yields CDR1 SGHVS and CDR2 FQNEAQ. This CDR3 comprises 17 residues. The CDR3 sequence is CASSKSGTSGGRDTQYF. The CDR3 region has the DNA TGTGCCAGCAGCAAATCCGGGACTAGCGGGGGGCGGGATACGCAGTATTTT.

The gene calls are TRBV12-5 and TRBJ1-5; possibly TRBD1 for D (6 bases). This CDR3 contains 15 residues. V lost 6 bases and J 1 base, leaving 13 bases between the germline ends. CDR1 is LGHNT, CDR2 FRNRAP, per germline. CDR3 residues: CASGPQGVSNQPQHF. The CDR3 bases are TGTGCTAGTGGCCCACAGGGAGTCAGCAATCAGCCCCAGCATTTT.

The rearrangement links TRBV11-1 to TRBJ1-2; D may be TRBD1 (6 bases). V was cut by 5 bases and J by 7 bases, with 14 bases left in between. The CDR3 extends over 13 amino acids. From germline, CDR1 is SGHAT and CDR2 FQDESV (reference sequence). The CDR3: CASSPTQGRGYTF. CDR3 nucleotide sequence: TGTGCCAGCAGCCCTACCCAGGGGCGTGGCTACACCTTC.

The J gene is TRBJ1-4, the V gene TRBV7-9; D perhaps matches TRBD1 (6 bases). The CDR3 has 15 amino acids. Between the trimmed V and J ends, which lost 4 bases and 2 bases, there was a span of 11 bases. CDR1 is SEHNR and CDR2 is FQNEAQ in the germline V gene (reference sequence). The CDR3 DNA reads TGTGCCAGCAGCTCGGCAGGGGTGACTAATGAAAAACTGTTTTTT. Protein product: CASSSAGVTNEKLFF.

V and J are TRBV6-4 and TRBJ1-2, with TRBD1 matching over 10 bases. CDR3 length: 15 residues. Germline CDR1 and CDR2: MRHNA and SNTAGT. Germline trimming cut 2 bases from V and 4 bases from J; bases unmatched to any gene: 4. CDR3 region: CASSDGTGEGYGYTF. The CDR3 DNA is TGTGCCAGCAGTGACGGGACAGGGGAAGGCTATGGCTACACCTTC.

Note on this clone: The junction does not match germline at one end; this may be a read error. The gene calls are TRBV5-6 and TRBJ2-7; no clear D. The germline gives CDR1 SGHDT, CDR2 YYEEEE. This CDR3 has 12 residues. The CDR3 sequence: CASSLGPVFEDF. The CDR3 nucleotides are TGTGCCAGCAGCTTGGGTCCCGTTTTTGAGGACTTC.

The V call is TRBV25-1, the J call TRBJ1-4, with D possibly being TRBD1 (6 bases). Germline assignment: CDR1 MGHDK and CDR2 SYGVNS. V was pared by 0 bases and J by 8 bases, with 16 bases between. This CDR3 has 16 amino acids. As DNA, the CDR3 is TGTGCCAGCAGTGAATATTGGGGCAGGGGTGAGGAAAAACTGTTTTTT. Its translation: CASSEYWGRGEEKLFF.

The V gene is TRBV5-1, the J gene TRBJ2-1, with TRBD2 matching over 9 bases. The junction had 1 base not matched to a gene; V was cut back by 0 bases and J by 3 bases. This CDR3 is built from 15 residues. Germline V gene lookup returns CDR1 SGHRS and CDR2 YFSETQ. The CDR3, as DNA: TGCGCCAGCAGCTTGGGACTAGCGGACTACAATGAGCAGTTCTTC. Translating gives CASSLGLADYNEQFF.

J is TRBJ2-7 and V is TRBV27, with TRBD2 matching 14 bases. The CDR3 sequence is 14 residues long. In germline, CDR1 is MNHEY, CDR2 SMNVEV (reference sequence). V dropped 8 bases and J dropped 4; count of bases not matched to a gene: 4. The CDR3 DNA reads as TGTGCCAGCGCACGGACTAGCGGGAGGTACGAGCAGTACTTC. This encodes CASARTSGRYEQYF.

The V and J genes are TRBV6-4 and TRBJ1-2, with D unresolved. V lost 6 bases and J lost 3, with 14 bases in between. This CDR3 comprises 14 residues. CDR1 is MRHNA and CDR2 is SNTAGT in the germline V gene. CDR3: CASSDEIAHYGYTF. CDR3 coding DNA: TGTGCCAGCAGCGACGAAATAGCCCACTATGGCTACACCTTC.

The chain uses TRBV25-1 and TRBJ2-1; D is uncertain. The CDR3 spans 13 residues. Germline V gene lookup returns CDR1 MGHDK and CDR2 SYGVNS. Trimming removed 4 bases from V and 10 bases from J, with 14 bases in between. The CDR3 spells CASSGVAGSEQFF. DNA for the CDR3: TGTGCCAGCAGTGGCGTGGCAGGATCCGAGCAGTTCTTC.

This clone occurred a few times. This chain joins TRBV30 and TRBJ1-2; 8 nucleotides align to TRBD1. The junction had 10 bases not matched to a gene; V was cut back by 2 bases and J by 5 bases. Germline CDR1 reads GTSNPN; CDR2 reads SVGIG (reference sequence). There are 15 residues in the CDR3. As DNA, the CDR3 is TGTGCCTGGAGTTATGGACAGGGAGGGCATTATGGCTACACCTTC. Its translation: CAWSYGQGGHYGYTF.

This sequence joins TRBV11-3 and TRBJ1-1; D ambiguous. Per germline, CDR1 SGHNT and CDR2 YENEEA. Trimming took 1 base from V and 5 from J, leaving 5 bases between them. The CDR3 runs 12 residues. The CDR3 coding sequence is TGTGCCAGCAGCTTAGTTTCGACTGAAGCTTTCTTT. Its translation is CASSLVSTEAFF.

In its sample, this clone was seen once. V is TRBV5-1 and J is TRBJ1-1; TRBD1 matches at 9 bases. The CDR3 is 16 residues long. V gave up 2 bases and J gave up 1 base; unmatched junction bases: 6. Germline values: CDR1 SGHRS, CDR2 YFSETQ. CDR3 sequence: CASSLIGQGRNTEAFF. Written as DNA, the CDR3 is TGCGCCAGCAGCTTAATCGGACAGGGGAGGAACACTGAAGCTTTCTTT.

The V and J genes are TRBV7-3 and TRBJ2-1; TRBD2 aligns across 11 bases. CDR3 length equals 18 residues. The germline V gene encodes CDR1 SGHTA and CDR2 FQGTGA. The V and J ends lost 4 bases and 5 bases, in that order; junction bases with no gene match: 13. CDR3 bases: TGTGCCAGCAGCTCCCAACCCGGACTAGCGGGCTTGGACAATGAGCAGTTCTTC. It yields the protein CASSSQPGLAGLDNEQFF.

In DNA form, the CDR3 reads TGTGCCATCAGTGAGCCCCGGGGGGGGGCGAGTGGCTACACCTTC. Its translation: CAISEPRGGASGYTF. J is TRBJ1-2 and V is TRBV10-3; a weak D match, TRBD1 (6 bases). This CDR3 is 15 amino acids long. The V gene lost 2 bases and the J gene lost 7 bases, with 17 bases spanning the gap. The germline V gene has CDR1 ENHRY and CDR2 SYGVKD.

The chain uses TRBV30 and TRBJ2-5; 9 positions match TRBD2. Germline values: CDR1 GTSNPN, CDR2 SVGIG (reference sequence). The CDR3 has 15 residues. Unmatched junction bases numbered 16, after V lost 3 bases and J lost 11 bases. The CDR3 DNA follows: TGTGCCTGGAGATGGGGGCGGGAGGGCCCGTGTGAGCAGTACTTC. Amino acid sequence: CAWRWGREGPCEQYF. Full variable domain (missing parts from reference TRBV30 and TRBJ2-5): SQTIHQWPATLVQPVGSPLSLECTVEGTSNPNLYWYRQAAGRGLQLLFYSVGIGQISSEVPQNLSASRPQDRQFILSSKKLLLSDSGFYLCAWRWGREGPCEQYFGPGTRLLVL.

Only a few counts were recorded for this clone. The V gene is TRBV6-5, the J gene TRBJ2-3; D not certain. Trimming left V 7 bases short and J 6 bases short, with 14 bases between. CDR3 length equals 13 residues. Germline V gene lookup returns CDR1 MNHEY and CDR2 SVGAGI. The CDR3: CASTSAWADTQYF. The CDR3 bases are TGTGCCAGCACTTCCGCCTGGGCGGATACGCAGTATTTT.

This clone was detected only once. The chain links TRBV16 to TRBJ1-1; weak D call: TRBD1 (6 bases). CDR1 is KGHSY and CDR2 is FQNENV in the germline V gene. The CDR3 runs 15 residues. Trimming pared 4 bases from V and 0 bases from J, leaving 12 bases between. CDR3 sequence (DNA): TGTGCCAGCAGCCCGCCGGGACAAGTGAACACTGAAGCTTTCTTT. Translated, it gives CASSPPGQVNTEAFF.

The chain joins TRBV6-5 to TRBJ2-7; TRBD2 matches 11 bases. Germline CDR1 and CDR2: MNHEY and SVGAGI. J was trimmed by 6 bases and V by 5 bases; bases with no gene match: 9. This CDR3 region has 15 residues. DNA of the CDR3: TGTGCCAGCAGTCCCGAGACTAGCGGGAAGTCCGAGCAGTACTTC. It specifies CASSPETSGKSEQYF.

This chain joins TRBV7-9 and TRBJ2-7, with 9 bases that match TRBD1. The trim removed 5 bases at V and 4 bases at J, leaving 9 bases unmatched. There are 15 residues in the CDR3. Germline lookup yields CDR1 SEHNR and CDR2 FQNEAQ (reference sequence). CDR3 sequence reads: CASSRPGTGRYEQYF. In DNA form, the CDR3 reads TGTGCCAGCAGCCGACCCGGGACAGGGCGTTACGAGCAGTACTTC.

This clone was counted only a few times. The rearrangement links TRBV11-3 to TRBJ2-1; TRBD1 might be the D (5 bases). V lost 6 bases and J 4 bases, leaving 16 bases between the germline ends. The CDR3 is 15 amino acids. Germline CDR1 reads SGHNT; CDR2 reads YENEEA. CDR3 in DNA: TGTGCCAGCAGTTACTTCGGACACTATTACAATGAGCAGTTCTTC. Protein product: CASSYFGHYYNEQFF.

This chain links TRBV20-1 with TRBJ1-2; D is ambiguous. The V and J ends lost 1 base and 9 bases respectively, with 9 bases between them. The CDR3 has 11 amino acids. The V gene's germline CDR1 is DFQATT and CDR2 SNEGSKA (reference sequence). The CDR3 DNA follows: TGCAGTGCTAGAGTAAGAAAGCGCTACACCTTC. Translation: CSARVRKRYTF.

V gene TRBV4-1 combines with J gene TRBJ2-7; a weak D match, TRBD2 (6 bases). V lost 1 base to trimming and J lost 0 bases, with 10 bases between them. Germline assignment: CDR1 MGHRA and CDR2 YSYEKL. The CDR3 extends over 15 amino acids. In DNA, the CDR3 is TGCGCCAGCAGCCAAGCTTGGGGGGACTCCTACGAGCAGTACTTC. It specifies CASSQAWGDSYEQYF.

The V gene is TRBV20-1, the J gene TRBJ2-7; D gene ambiguous. CDR1 is DFQATT, CDR2 SNEGSKA, per germline (reference sequence). The CDR3 runs 11 residues. Trimming took 3 bases from V and 3 from J, leaving 6 bases between them. As DNA, the CDR3 is TGCAGTGCTAGCGAACTCTACGAGCAGTACTTC. It codes for CSASELYEQYF.

J is TRBJ2-2 and V is TRBV25-1, with D unresolved. Germline CDR1 MGHDK, CDR2 SYGVNS. This CDR3 comprises 12 residues. V was clipped by 7 bases and J by 4 bases, with 7 bases between them. CDR3 sequence: CASTVGTGELFF. DNA for the CDR3: TGTGCCAGCACGGTCGGCACCGGGGAGCTGTTTTTT.

The rearrangement joins TRBV6-5 to TRBJ1-2, with TRBD1 matching 8 bases. CDR1 is MNHEY, CDR2 SVGAGI, per germline. CDR3 length equals 14 residues. The J segment lost 3 bases and the V segment lost 6 bases, leaving 6 bases of the junction unmatched. The CDR3 nucleotides are TGTGCCAGCAGCCTCCGGACAGGGTACTATGGCTACACCTTC. It is translated as CASSLRTGYYGYTF.

The rearrangement uses TRBV5-1 and TRBJ1-5, with 9 nucleotides matching TRBD1. Germline-derived CDR1 and CDR2 are SGHRS and YFSETQ. This CDR3 has 15 residues. V shed 2 bases, J shed 5 bases, and the junction held 5 bases outside the gene matches. CDR3 nucleotides: TGCGCCAGCAGCTTTACAGGGGGCCTTGATCAGCCCCAGCATTTT. This sequence encodes CASSFTGGLDQPQHF. Filled out from reference TRBV5-1 and TRBJ1-5, the complete variable domain reads KAGVTQTPRYLIKTRGQQVTLSCSPISGHRSVSWYQQTPGQGLQFLFEYFSETQRNKGNFPGRFSGRQFSNSRSEMNVSTLELGDSALYLCASSFTGGLDQPQHFGDGTRLSIL.

The chain couples TRBV6-5 to TRBJ2-7, with D perhaps matching TRBD1 (6 bases). The CDR3 length is 14 residues. V was pared by 6 bases and J by 3 bases, with 15 bases between. Germline assignment: CDR1 MNHEY and CDR2 SVGAGI. The CDR3 DNA is TGTGCCAGCAGCGACGCAGGGGTGGGCTACGAGCAGTACTTC. The encoded protein is CASSDAGVGYEQYF.

This clone was seen a few times. This sequence joins TRBV7-3 and TRBJ2-2; 7 bases fit TRBD1. With V trimmed by 9 bases and J by 7 bases, 8 bases remained unmatched. Germline CDR1 is SGHTA and CDR2 is FQGTGA. The CDR3 is 13 residues long. Here the CDR3 DNA reads TGTGCCAGTAGGGGGCTAGGTGACGGGGAGCTGTTTTTT. Translated, it gives CASRGLGDGELFF. Drawing the rest from reference TRBV7-3 and TRBJ2-2, the complete variable domain is GAGVSQTPSNKVTEKGKYVELRCDPISGHTALYWYRQSLGQGPEFLIYFQGTGAADDSGLPNDRFFAVRPEGSVSTLKIQRTERGDSAVYLCASRGLGDGELFFGEGSRLTVL.

The genes are TRBV5-6 and TRBJ2-7; D is unclear. In germline, CDR1 is SGHDT, CDR2 YYEEEE. Trimming shortened V by 1 base and J by 6 bases, and 8 bases separated the two germline ends. This CDR3 contains 12 residues. CDR3: CASSLRQVEQYF. The CDR3 DNA reads as TGTGCCAGCAGCTTGCGGCAGGTCGAGCAGTACTTC. Based on the CDR3 plus reference TRBV5-6 and TRBJ2-7, the full variable domain is DAGVTQSPTHLIKTRGQQVTLRCSPKSGHDTVSWYQQALGQGPQFIFQYYEEEERQRGNFPDRFSGHQFPNYSSELNVNALLLGDSALYLCASSLRQVEQYFGPGTRLTVT.